This entry lists 29 T cell receptor beta chains sequenced from one sample in a study of follicular helper T cells after annual influenza vaccination. Measured with immunoSEQ multiplex PCR; TCRdb has only the in-frame clones, and not every one. The sample holds about 3,200 clones, around 80% seen once. The sample's time point: 2014-2015 season, 7 days after vaccination. This material consisted of CXCR5+ CD38- circulating T follicular helper cells from blood, taken 7 days after influenza vaccination. As to subset: circulating Tfh, non-naive CD4+CXCR5+PD-1+ (ICOS+CD38+ or ICOS-CD38-). The origin of the receptors is an adult who received the influenza vaccine.

This clone was seen once. The chain uses TRBV5-6 and TRBJ1-1; D is unresolved. The CDR3 extends over 14 amino acids. In germline, CDR1 is SGHDT, CDR2 YYEEEE. V was cut by 1 base and J by 5 bases, with 12 bases left in between. CDR3 DNA: TGTGCCAGCAGCTTGTGGACCTACTGGACTGAAGCTTTCTTT. Its protein product is CASSLWTYWTEAFF.

J is TRBJ1-1 and V is TRBV7-3; D unresolved. Germline-derived CDR1 and CDR2 are SGHTA and FQGTGA. Trimming removed 4 bases at V and 8 bases at J, with 14 bases between. The CDR3 loop spans 13 amino acids. The CDR3 nucleotides are TGTGCCAGCAGCTCACCTCCCGCTTCGGAAGCTTTCTTT. Its translation: CASSSPPASEAFF.

The chain couples TRBV7-6 to TRBJ1-1; D is undetermined. Germline V gives CDR1 SGHVS, CDR2 FNYEAQ. The ends were cut back, 7 bases at V and 3 bases at J, with 12 bases in the middle. This CDR3 is built from 13 residues. In DNA, the CDR3 is TGTGCCAGCACCGGTTTATCGGACACTGAAGCTTTCTTT. Its translation is CASTGLSDTEAFF.

This clone was counted a few times. The J gene is TRBJ1-5, the V gene TRBV28; TRBD1 matches at 7 bases. CDR3 length equals 16 residues. Germline lookup yields CDR1 MDHEN and CDR2 SYDVKM. Trimming took 1 base from V and 3 from J; bases not matched to a gene: 6. The CDR3 spells CASSLSGQVHNQPQHF. The CDR3 DNA reads as TGTGCCAGCAGTTTATCTGGACAGGTTCACAATCAGCCCCAGCATTTT.

This rearrangement joins TRBV7-2 to TRBJ1-3; the D gene is possibly TRBD1 (5 bases). Germline V gene lookup returns CDR1 SGHTA and CDR2 FQGNSA. This CDR3 is built from 17 residues. Trimming took 1 base from V and 0 from J, leaving 13 bases between them. CDR3 coding DNA: TGTGCCAGCAGCTTAGTTTTGGGACCAGGCTCTGGAAACACCATATATTTT. Translation: CASSLVLGPGSGNTIYF. The full variable domain, in which reference TRBV7-2 and TRBJ1-3 provide the parts outside the CDR3, is GAGVSQSPSNKVTEKGKDVELRCDPISGHTALYWYRQSLGQGLEFLIYFQGNSAPDKSGLPSDRFSAERTGGSVSTLTIQRTQQEDSAVYLCASSLVLGPGSGNTIYFGEGSWLTVV.

This chain uses TRBV9 with TRBJ1-1, with unresolved D. The ends were cut back, 4 bases at V and 0 bases at J, with 10 bases in the middle. Germline CDR1 and CDR2: SGDLS and YYNGEE. The CDR3 sequence is 14 residues long. The CDR3 reads CASSPQGLNTEAFF. The DNA for the CDR3 is TGTGCCAGCAGCCCCCAAGGATTGAACACTGAAGCTTTCTTT.

The DNA for the CDR3 is TGCGCCAGCAGCCAAGATGAGGGGGCAGCTGAAGCTTTCTTT. Translated, it gives CASSQDEGAAEAFF. The chain recombines TRBV4-1 with TRBJ1-1, with 7 bases aligning to TRBD1. The CDR3 loop spans 14 amino acids. CDR1 MGHRA and CDR2 YSYEKL come from the germline V gene. V lost 0 bases and J lost 6; bases outside the gene matches: 4.

This clone was seen just once. This chain links TRBV6-1 with TRBJ2-2; a possible D gene is TRBD1 (5 bases). The V gene lost 6 bases and the J gene lost 1 base, with 12 bases spanning the gap. The CDR3 runs 15 residues. CDR1 and CDR2 (germline): MNHNS, SASEGT. In nucleotides, the CDR3 is TGTGCCAGCAGGGGATATACAGGGAACACCGGGGAGCTGTTTTTT. This translates into CASRGYTGNTGELFF.

The chain has TRBV4-2 and TRBJ1-4; 7 bases are a match to TRBD1. Trimming took 2 bases from V and 0 from J; bases not matched to a gene: 3. From germline, CDR1 is LGHNA and CDR2 YNFKEQ. CDR3 length: 16 amino acids. CDR3 sequence: CASSQRQGSTNEKLFF. The CDR3 nucleotides are TGTGCCAGCAGCCAACGACAGGGTTCAACTAATGAAAAACTGTTTTTT.

V usage is TRBV29-1 and J usage is TRBJ2-5, with D possibly being TRBD1 (6 bases). The CDR3 is 13 amino acids. Germline V gene data show CDR1 as SQVTM and CDR2 as ANQGSEA. V lost 2 bases to trimming and J lost 4 bases, with 11 bases between them. The CDR3 DNA is TGCAGCGTTGAACGACAGGTTGGAGAGACCCAGTACTTC. Its translation is CSVERQVGETQYF. The complete variable domain, with remaining parts taken from reference TRBV29-1 and TRBJ2-5, reads SAVISQKPSRDICQRGTSLTIQCQVDSQVTMMFWYRQQPGQSLTLIATANQGSEATYESGFVIDKFPISRPNLTFSTLTVSNMSPEDSSIYLCSVERQVGETQYFGPGTRLLVL.

The chain links TRBV11-2 to TRBJ1-3, with D maybe TRBD1 (5 bases). Germline V CDR1 and CDR2: SGHAT, FQNNGV. The length of the CDR3 is 16 residues. Between the trimmed V and J ends, which lost 1 base and 4 bases, there was a span of 14 bases. CDR3 in amino acids: CASSLVFGTDGNTIYF. In DNA form, the CDR3 reads TGTGCCAGCAGCTTAGTCTTTGGGACGGACGGAAACACCATATATTTT.

V usage is TRBV5-4 and J usage is TRBJ1-4; 9 nucleotides agree with TRBD1. V was clipped by 4 bases and J by 7 bases; unmatched bases: 8. Germline V gives CDR1 SGHNT, CDR2 YYREEE (reference sequence). This CDR3 spans 15 amino acids. CDR3 DNA sequence: TGTGCCAGCAGCCGGACCGGGACAGGGAGTGAAAAACTGTTTTTT. This encodes CASSRTGTGSEKLFF.

This rearrangement joins TRBV29-1 to TRBJ1-3; D call uncertain. CDR1 is SQVTM and CDR2 is ANQGSEA in the germline V gene. V shed 7 bases and J shed 0 bases, with 13 bases lying between them. CDR3 length: 14 residues. The CDR3: CSASSGDSGNTIYF. The CDR3 region has the DNA TGCAGCGCCTCAAGCGGTGACTCTGGAAACACCATATATTTT. Complete variable domain (other parts from reference TRBV29-1 and TRBJ1-3): SAVISQKPSRDICQRGTSLTIQCQVDSQVTMMFWYRQQPGQSLTLIATANQGSEATYESGFVIDKFPISRPNLTFSTLTVSNMSPEDSSIYLCSASSGDSGNTIYFGEGSWLTVV.

This chain links TRBV27 with TRBJ2-2, with D possibly matching TRBD1 (6 bases). CDR1 and CDR2 from the germline V gene are MNHEY and SMNVEV (reference sequence). V gave up 5 bases and J gave up 1 base, with 14 bases separating them. The CDR3 is 16 amino acids. Here the CDR3 DNA reads TGTGCCAGCAGTCACCTCCTGACAGGGAACACCGGGGAGCTGTTTTTT. Its protein product is CASSHLLTGNTGELFF.

This sequence joins TRBV2 and TRBJ2-7; either TRBD1 or TRBD2 may fit D (5 bases each). Germline loops: CDR1 SNHLY, CDR2 FYNNEI. Between the trimmed V and J ends, which lost 4 bases and 0 bases, there was a span of 13 bases. The CDR3 contains 15 residues. CDR3 nucleotide sequence: TGTGCCAGCAGTGCCCCCGGGACCCTCTCCTACGAGCAGTACTTC. Translating gives CASSAPGTLSYEQYF.

The V and J genes are TRBV27 and TRBJ1-6, with D uncertain. V lost 5 bases to trimming and J lost 0 bases, with 14 bases between them. The CDR3 has 17 residues. Germline CDR1 and CDR2: MNHEY and SMNVEV (reference sequence). The CDR3 region is CASSRRTQSSYNSPLHF. In nucleotides, the CDR3 is TGTGCCAGCAGTCGTAGGACGCAAAGCTCCTATAATTCACCCCTCCACTTT.

The chain uses TRBV7-3 and TRBJ2-1; 8 bases line up with TRBD2. The CDR3 runs 16 residues. J was trimmed by 14 bases and V by 1 base; bases with no gene match: 16. Germline lookup yields CDR1 SGHTA and CDR2 FQGTGA. This chain's CDR3 is CASSLMGTSGRSPKFF. The DNA for the CDR3 is TGTGCCAGCAGCTTAATGGGGACTAGTGGAAGAAGCCCCAAGTTCTTC.

This clone has only a few counts. V and J are TRBV5-1 and TRBJ2-2; D ambiguous. Germline values: CDR1 SGHRS, CDR2 YFSETQ. Trimming took 3 bases from V and 1 from J, leaving 4 bases between them. The CDR3 has 13 residues. The CDR3 DNA follows: TGCGCCAGCAGCTGGCAGAACACCGGGGAGCTGTTTTTT. This codes for CASSWQNTGELFF.

A single count supports this clone. The V call is TRBV7-9, the J call TRBJ1-5; 7 bases map to TRBD1. Trimming removed 5 bases from V and 3 bases from J; junction bases left unmatched: 7. Germline-derived CDR1 and CDR2 are SEHNR and FQNEAQ (reference sequence). This CDR3 region has 15 residues. The chain's CDR3 is CASSLWDSLNQPQHF. CDR3 in DNA: TGTGCCAGCAGCCTCTGGGACAGCCTCAATCAGCCCCAGCATTTT. The whole variable domain, remainder taken from reference TRBV7-9 and TRBJ1-5, is DTGVSQNPRHKITKRGQNVTFRCDPISEHNRLYWYRQTLGQGPEFLTYFQNEAQLEKSRLLSDRFSAERPKGSFSTLEIQRTEQGDSAMYLCASSLWDSLNQPQHFGDGTRLSIL.

V and J are TRBV7-8 and TRBJ2-1; TRBD1 is a possible D gene (5 bases). The CDR3 is 15 residues long. Deletions cut 6 bases from V and 0 bases from J, with 12 bases between. Germline CDR1 reads SGHVS; CDR2 reads FQNEAQ. CDR3 nucleotides: TGTGCCAGCAGGCCCCCAGGGATCTCCTACAATGAGCAGTTCTTC. It is translated as CASRPPGISYNEQFF. The entire variable domain, with the rest obtained from reference TRBV7-8 and TRBJ2-1, is as follows: GAGVSQSPRYKVAKRGQDVALRCDPISGHVSLFWYQQALGQGPEFLTYFQNEAQLDKSGLPSDRFFAERPEGSVSTLKIQRTQQEDSAVYLCASRPPGISYNEQFFGPGTRLTVL.

This clone came up a few times. This chain uses TRBV2 with TRBJ2-7; the match to TRBD1 covers 8 bases. Germline CDR1 reads SNHLY; CDR2 reads FYNNEI. V shed 7 bases, J shed 2 bases, and the junction held 7 bases outside the gene matches. CDR3 length: 14 amino acids. This chain's CDR3 is CASNQDRGTYEQYF. The CDR3 DNA reads TGTGCCAGCAACCAAGACAGGGGAACCTACGAGCAGTACTTC.

V usage is TRBV9 and J usage is TRBJ1-2; TRBD1 aligns across 7 bases. Germline assignment: CDR1 SGDLS and CDR2 YYNGEE. Trimming took 0 bases from V and 5 from J; bases not matched to a gene: 7. The CDR3 is 15 amino acids. CDR3 residues: CASSVAEGALYGYTF. CDR3 bases: TGTGCCAGCAGCGTAGCTGAGGGGGCCTTGTATGGCTACACCTTC.

The chain recombines TRBV27 with TRBJ1-2; the D is unclear. Germline lookup yields CDR1 MNHEY and CDR2 SMNVEV (reference sequence). This CDR3 region has 15 residues. The V and J ends lost 3 bases and 8 bases respectively, with 19 bases between them. The CDR3 region is CASSLNEVGFGGYTF. In nucleotides, the CDR3 is TGTGCCAGCAGTTTGAACGAAGTGGGGTTCGGGGGCTACACCTTC.

The V gene is TRBV29-1, the J gene TRBJ2-2, with D unclear. Germline V gives CDR1 SQVTM, CDR2 ANQGSEA. The CDR3 spans 15 residues. With 7 bases removed from V and 5 bases from J, the gap between germline ends came to 20 bases. CDR3 sequence: CSARRLLGPTGELFF. CDR3 sequence (DNA): TGCAGCGCGAGACGGCTTCTGGGCCCGACCGGGGAGCTGTTTTTT.

The chain couples TRBV10-3 to TRBJ2-6; D is unresolved. Germline CDR1 reads ENHRY; CDR2 reads SYGVKD. The CDR3 has 17 amino acids. Trimming took off 5 bases at V and 5 bases at J, with 19 bases between the two ends. The CDR3 loop is CAISRCTIQSRANVLTF. The DNA for the CDR3 is TGTGCCATCAGTAGATGCACGATACAAAGTCGGGCCAACGTCCTGACTTTC.

The chain combines TRBV7-3 with TRBJ2-3, with 13 bases fitting TRBD2. Germline CDR1 SGHTA, CDR2 FQGTGA. The V segment lost 1 base and the J segment 8 bases; nucleotides outside the gene matches: 6. The CDR3 loop spans 16 amino acids. DNA of the CDR3: TGTGCCAGCAGCTTAAATTTACTAGCGGGGGGGTCTACGCAGTATTTT. It yields the protein CASSLNLLAGGSTQYF.

The chain is built from TRBV10-1 and TRBJ2-7; 10 nucleotides align to TRBD1. This CDR3 is 17 amino acids long. V gave up 3 bases and J gave up 5 bases; unmatched junction bases: 13. The germline CDR1 and CDR2 sequences are WNHNN and SYGVQD (reference sequence). The CDR3 protein is CASSDRGVGQGNNEQYF. The CDR3 DNA is TGCGCCAGCAGTGATAGGGGAGTGGGACAGGGGAACAACGAGCAGTACTTC.

This sequence joins TRBV19 and TRBJ2-7; 8 nucleotides align to TRBD1. Trimming removed 4 bases from V and 0 bases from J; junction bases left unmatched: 5. Looked up from germline, CDR1 is LNHDA and CDR2 is SQIVND (reference sequence). The CDR3 contains 15 residues. CDR3 protein: CASSKGQESSYEQYF. CDR3 nucleotides: TGTGCCAGTAGTAAGGGACAGGAGAGCTCCTACGAGCAGTACTTC. Filled out from reference TRBV19 and TRBJ2-7, the complete variable domain reads DGGITQSPKYLFRKEGQNVTLSCEQNLNHDAMYWYRQDPGQGLRLIYYSQIVNDFQKGDIAEGYSVSREKKESFPLTVTSAQKNPTAFYLCASSKGQESSYEQYFGPGTRLTVT.

The chain joins TRBV11-3 to TRBJ1-2, with D perhaps matching TRBD1 (5 bases). This CDR3 region has 16 residues. Trimming took 5 bases from V and 4 from J, leaving 20 bases between them. Looked up from germline, CDR1 is SGHNT and CDR2 is YENEEA. The CDR3, as DNA: TGTGCCAGCAGCAGTTTTTCCGGGACCGATATCTATGGCTACACCTTC. Translating gives CASSSFSGTDIYGYTF. The full variable domain, rest sourced from reference TRBV11-3 and TRBJ1-2, is EAGVVQSPRYKIIEKKQPVAFWCNPISGHNTLYWYLQNLGQGPELLIRYENEEAVDDSQLPKDRFSAERLKGVDSTLKIQPAELGDSAVYLCASSSFSGTDIYGYTFGSGTRLTVV.